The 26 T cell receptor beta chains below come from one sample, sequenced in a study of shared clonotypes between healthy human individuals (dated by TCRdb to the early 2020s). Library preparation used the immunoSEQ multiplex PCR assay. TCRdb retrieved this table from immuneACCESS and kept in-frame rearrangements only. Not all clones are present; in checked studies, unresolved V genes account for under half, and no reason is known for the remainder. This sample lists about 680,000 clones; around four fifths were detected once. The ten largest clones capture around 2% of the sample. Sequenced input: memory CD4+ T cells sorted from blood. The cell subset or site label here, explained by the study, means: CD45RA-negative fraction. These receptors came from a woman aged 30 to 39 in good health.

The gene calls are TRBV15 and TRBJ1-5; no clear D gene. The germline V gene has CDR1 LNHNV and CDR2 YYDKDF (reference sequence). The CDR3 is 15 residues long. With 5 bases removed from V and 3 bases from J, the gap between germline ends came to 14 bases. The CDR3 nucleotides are TGTGCCACCAGCGCCCGTCGAGGTATCAATCAGCCCCAGCATTTT. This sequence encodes CATSARRGINQPQHF. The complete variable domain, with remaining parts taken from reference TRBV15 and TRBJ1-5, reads DAMVIQNPRYQVTQFGKPVTLSCSQTLNHNVMYWYQQKSSQAPKLLFHYYDKDFNNEADTPDNFQSRRPNTSFCFLDIRSPGLGDTAMYLCATSARRGINQPQHFGDGTRLSIL.

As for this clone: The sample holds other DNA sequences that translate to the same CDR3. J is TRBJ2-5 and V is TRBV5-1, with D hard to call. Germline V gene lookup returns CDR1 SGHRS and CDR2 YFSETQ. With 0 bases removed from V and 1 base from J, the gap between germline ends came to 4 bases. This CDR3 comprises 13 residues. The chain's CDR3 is CASSLEGQETQYF. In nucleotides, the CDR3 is TGCGCCAGCAGCTTGGAGGGCCAAGAGACCCAGTACTTC.

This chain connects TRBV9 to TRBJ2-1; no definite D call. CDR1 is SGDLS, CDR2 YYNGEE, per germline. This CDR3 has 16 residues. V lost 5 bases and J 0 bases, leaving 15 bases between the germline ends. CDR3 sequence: CASSYIGSSSYNEQFF. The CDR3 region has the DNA TGTGCCAGCAGTTATATCGGGTCGAGCTCCTACAATGAGCAGTTCTTC. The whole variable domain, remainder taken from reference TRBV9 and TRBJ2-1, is DSGVTQTPKHLITATGQRVTLRCSPRSGDLSVYWYQQSLDQGLQFLIQYYNGEERAKGNILERFSAQQFPDLHSELNLSSLELGDSALYFCASSYIGSSSYNEQFFGPGTRLTVL.

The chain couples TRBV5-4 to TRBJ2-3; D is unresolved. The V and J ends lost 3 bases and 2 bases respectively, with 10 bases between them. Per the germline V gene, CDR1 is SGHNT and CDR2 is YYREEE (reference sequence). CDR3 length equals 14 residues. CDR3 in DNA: TGTGCCAGCAGCTCAAGGGATCTCACAGATACGCAGTATTTT. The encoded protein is CASSSRDLTDTQYF.

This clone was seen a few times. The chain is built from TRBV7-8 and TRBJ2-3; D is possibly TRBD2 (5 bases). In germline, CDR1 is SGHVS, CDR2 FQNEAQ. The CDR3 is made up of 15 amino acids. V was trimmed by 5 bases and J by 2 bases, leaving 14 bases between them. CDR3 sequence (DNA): TGTGCCAGCAGCGAACGGGATCCCACCACAGATACGCAGTATTTT. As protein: CASSERDPTTDTQYF.

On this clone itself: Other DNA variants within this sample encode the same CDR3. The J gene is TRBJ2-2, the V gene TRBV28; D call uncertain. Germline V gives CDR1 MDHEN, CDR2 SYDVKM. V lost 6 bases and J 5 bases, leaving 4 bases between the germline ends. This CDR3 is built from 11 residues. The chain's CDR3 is CASRRTGELFF. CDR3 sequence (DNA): TGTGCCAGCAGACGAACCGGGGAGCTGTTTTTT.

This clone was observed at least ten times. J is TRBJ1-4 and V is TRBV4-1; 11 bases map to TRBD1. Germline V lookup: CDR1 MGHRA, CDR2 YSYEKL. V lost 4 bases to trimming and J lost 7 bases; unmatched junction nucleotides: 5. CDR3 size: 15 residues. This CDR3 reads CASSRAGTGGEKLFF. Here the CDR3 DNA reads TGCGCCAGCAGCCGCGCCGGGACAGGGGGTGAAAAACTGTTTTTT.

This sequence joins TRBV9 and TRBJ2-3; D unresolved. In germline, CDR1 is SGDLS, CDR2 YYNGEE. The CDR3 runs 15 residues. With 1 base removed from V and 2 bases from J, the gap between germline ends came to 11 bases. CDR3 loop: CASSVSPTTTDTQYF. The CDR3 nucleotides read TGTGCCAGCAGCGTAAGTCCCACCACCACAGATACGCAGTATTTT.

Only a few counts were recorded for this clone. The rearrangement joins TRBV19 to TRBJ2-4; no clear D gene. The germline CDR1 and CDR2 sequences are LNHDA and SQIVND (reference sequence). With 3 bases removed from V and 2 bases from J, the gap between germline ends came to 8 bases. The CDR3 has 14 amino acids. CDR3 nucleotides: TGTGCCAGTAGTATGCCTACGTCCAAAAACATTCAGTACTTC. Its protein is CASSMPTSKNIQYF.

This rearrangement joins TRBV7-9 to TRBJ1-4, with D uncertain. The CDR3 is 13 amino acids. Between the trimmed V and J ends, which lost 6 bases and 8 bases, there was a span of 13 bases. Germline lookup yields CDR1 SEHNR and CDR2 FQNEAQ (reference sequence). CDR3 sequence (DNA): TGTGCCAGCAGACGGGAAGCAAGCGAAAAACTGTTTTTT. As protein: CASRREASEKLFF.

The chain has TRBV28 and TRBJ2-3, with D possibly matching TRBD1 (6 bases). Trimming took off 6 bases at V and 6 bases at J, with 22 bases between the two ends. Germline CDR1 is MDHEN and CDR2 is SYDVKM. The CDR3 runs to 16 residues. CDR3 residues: CASRPFSNNRVDTQYF. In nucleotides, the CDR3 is TGTGCCAGCAGGCCCTTTAGCAATAACAGGGTGGATACGCAGTATTTT.

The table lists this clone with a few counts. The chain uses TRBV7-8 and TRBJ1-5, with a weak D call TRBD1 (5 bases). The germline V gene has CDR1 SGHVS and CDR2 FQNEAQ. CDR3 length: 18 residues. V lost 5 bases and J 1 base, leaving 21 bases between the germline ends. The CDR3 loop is CASSPTPGTGRSNQPQHF. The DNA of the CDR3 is TGTGCCAGCAGCCCAACACCAGGGACTGGACGGAGCAATCAGCCCCAGCATTTT.

The DNA for the CDR3 is TGCGCCAGCAGCTTGGACGGACAGGGGATGGTTAGCTACACCTTC. Translated: CASSLDGQGMVSYTF. This rearrangement joins TRBV5-1 to TRBJ1-2, with 9 bases that match TRBD1. The CDR3 runs to 15 residues. V gave up 0 bases and J gave up 9 bases; unmatched junction bases: 9. CDR1 is SGHRS and CDR2 is YFSETQ in the germline V gene.

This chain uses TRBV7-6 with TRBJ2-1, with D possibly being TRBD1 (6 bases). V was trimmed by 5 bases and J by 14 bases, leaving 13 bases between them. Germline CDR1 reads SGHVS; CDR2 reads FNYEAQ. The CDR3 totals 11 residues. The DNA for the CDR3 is TGTGCCAGCAGCGCAGGGACATTAAAGTTCTTC. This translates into CASSAGTLKFF.

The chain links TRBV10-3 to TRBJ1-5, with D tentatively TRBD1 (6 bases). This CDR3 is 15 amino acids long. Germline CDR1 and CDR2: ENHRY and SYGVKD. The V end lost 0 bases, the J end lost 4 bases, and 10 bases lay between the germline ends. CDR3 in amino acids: CAISESRGRNQPQHF. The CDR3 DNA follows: TGTGCCATCAGTGAGTCGAGGGGGAGGAATCAGCCCCAGCATTTT.

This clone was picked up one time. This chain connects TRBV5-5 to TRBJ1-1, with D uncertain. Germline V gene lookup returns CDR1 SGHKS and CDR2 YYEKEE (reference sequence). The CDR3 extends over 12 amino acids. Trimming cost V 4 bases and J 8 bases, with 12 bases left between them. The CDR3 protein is CASSETGVEAFF. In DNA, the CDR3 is TGTGCCAGCAGCGAGACCGGGGTGGAAGCTTTCTTT.

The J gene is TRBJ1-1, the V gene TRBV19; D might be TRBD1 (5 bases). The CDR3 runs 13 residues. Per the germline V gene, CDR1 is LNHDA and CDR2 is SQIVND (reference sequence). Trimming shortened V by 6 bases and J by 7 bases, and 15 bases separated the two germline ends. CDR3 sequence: CASSPRDPVEAFF. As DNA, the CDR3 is TGTGCCAGTAGCCCGCGGGACCCTGTTGAAGCTTTCTTT.

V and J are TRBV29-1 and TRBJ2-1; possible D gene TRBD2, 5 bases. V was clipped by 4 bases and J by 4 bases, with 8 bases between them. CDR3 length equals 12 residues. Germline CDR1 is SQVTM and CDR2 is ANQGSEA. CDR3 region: CSVAGGYNEQFF. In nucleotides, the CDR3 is TGCAGCGTTGCGGGCGGGTACAATGAGCAGTTCTTC.

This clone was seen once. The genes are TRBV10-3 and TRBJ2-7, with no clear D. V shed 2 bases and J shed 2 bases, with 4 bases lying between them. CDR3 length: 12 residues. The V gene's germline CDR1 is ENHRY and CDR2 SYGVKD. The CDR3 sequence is CAISEAAYEQYF. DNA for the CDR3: TGTGCCATCAGTGAGGCCGCCTACGAGCAGTACTTC.

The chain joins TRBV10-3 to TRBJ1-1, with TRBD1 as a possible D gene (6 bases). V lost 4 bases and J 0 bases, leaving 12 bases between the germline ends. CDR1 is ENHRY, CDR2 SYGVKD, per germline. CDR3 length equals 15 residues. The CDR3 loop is CAISGTASMNTEAFF. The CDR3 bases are TGTGCCATCAGTGGGACAGCGTCCATGAACACTGAAGCTTTCTTT.

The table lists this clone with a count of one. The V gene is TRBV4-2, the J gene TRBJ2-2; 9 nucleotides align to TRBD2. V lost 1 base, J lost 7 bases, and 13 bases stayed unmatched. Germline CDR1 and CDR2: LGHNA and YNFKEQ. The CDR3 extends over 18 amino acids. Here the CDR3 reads CASSQAVGGRARGGELFF. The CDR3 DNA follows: TGTGCCAGCAGCCAAGCGGTGGGCGGGAGGGCCCGCGGCGGGGAGCTGTTTTTT.

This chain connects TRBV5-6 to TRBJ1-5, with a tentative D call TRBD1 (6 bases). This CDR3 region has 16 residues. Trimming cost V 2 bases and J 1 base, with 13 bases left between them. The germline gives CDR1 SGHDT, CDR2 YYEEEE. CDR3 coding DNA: TGTGCCAGCAGCTTATGGGGGGCGAGGAGCAATCAGCCCCAGCATTTT. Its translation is CASSLWGARSNQPQHF.

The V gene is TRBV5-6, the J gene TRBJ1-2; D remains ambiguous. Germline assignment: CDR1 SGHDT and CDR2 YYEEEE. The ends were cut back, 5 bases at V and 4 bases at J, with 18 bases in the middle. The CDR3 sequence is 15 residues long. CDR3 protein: CASSWALQHGYGYTF. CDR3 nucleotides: TGTGCCAGCAGTTGGGCCCTCCAGCACGGCTATGGCTACACCTTC.

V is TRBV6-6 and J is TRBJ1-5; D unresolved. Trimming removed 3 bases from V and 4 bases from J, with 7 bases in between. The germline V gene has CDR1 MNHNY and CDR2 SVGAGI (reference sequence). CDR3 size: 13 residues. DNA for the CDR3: TGTGCCAGCAGTTATGAACCGAATCAGCCCCAGCATTTT. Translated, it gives CASSYEPNQPQHF.

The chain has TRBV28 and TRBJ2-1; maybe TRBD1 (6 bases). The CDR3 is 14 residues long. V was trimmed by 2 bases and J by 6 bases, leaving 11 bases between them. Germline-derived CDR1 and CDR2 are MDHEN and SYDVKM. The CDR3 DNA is TGTGCCAGCAGTTTAACAGGGAAGTCCAATGAGCAGTTCTTC. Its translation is CASSLTGKSNEQFF.

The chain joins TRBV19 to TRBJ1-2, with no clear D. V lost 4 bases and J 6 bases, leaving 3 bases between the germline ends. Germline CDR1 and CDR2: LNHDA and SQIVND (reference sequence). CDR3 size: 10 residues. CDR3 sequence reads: CASSKDGYTF. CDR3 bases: TGTGCCAGTAGTAAGGATGGCTACACCTTC.